The TCR beta chain under discussion was sequenced for a study of T cell responses to AZD1222 COVID-19 vaccine. On the study more broadly: Recipients boosted at about 4 weeks or about 12 weeks are pooled.

A word on this clone: Its specificity is unknown.

Assay used: immunoSEQ multiplex PCR; TCRdb lists only in-frame clones, some missing. The sample carries some 96,000 clones, about nine tenths recorded once. This CDR3 has 14 residues. Trimming shortened V by 5 bases and J by 5 bases, and 15 bases separated the two germline ends. Germline CDR1 reads LNHDA; CDR2 reads SQIVND (reference sequence). Study-wide results and caveats: Samples come after the peak T cell response, not at day 14. White British ancestry dominated among donors, who included more females, and clonal diversity was possibly underestimated.

Source: peripheral blood, taken on day 0 of AZD1222 vaccination. The chain joins TRBV19 to TRBJ1-2; D gene unclear. The sequence came from an adult in good health. In DNA form, the CDR3 reads TGTGCCAGTAGTCCGAGGATCCTTGGGTATGGCTACACCTTC. Encoded protein: CASSPRILGYGYTF.